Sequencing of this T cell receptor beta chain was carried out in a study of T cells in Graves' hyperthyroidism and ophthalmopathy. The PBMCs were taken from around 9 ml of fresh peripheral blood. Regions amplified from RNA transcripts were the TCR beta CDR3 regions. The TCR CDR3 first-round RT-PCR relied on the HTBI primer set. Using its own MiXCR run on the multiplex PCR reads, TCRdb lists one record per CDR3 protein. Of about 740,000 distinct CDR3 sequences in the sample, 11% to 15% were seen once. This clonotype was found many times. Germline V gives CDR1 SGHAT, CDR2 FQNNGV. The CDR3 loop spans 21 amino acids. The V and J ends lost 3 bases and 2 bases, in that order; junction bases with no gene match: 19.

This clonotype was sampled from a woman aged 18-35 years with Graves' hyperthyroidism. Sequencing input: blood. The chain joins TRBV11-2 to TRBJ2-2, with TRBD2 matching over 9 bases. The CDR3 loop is CASSFRQKLTLAGYNTGELFF. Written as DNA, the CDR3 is TGTGCCAGCAGCTTCAGACAGAAACTAACCCTAGCGGGATATAACACCGGGGAGCTGTTTTTT. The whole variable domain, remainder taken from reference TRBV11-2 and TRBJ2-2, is EAGVAQSPRYKIIEKRQSVAFWCNPISGHATLYWYQQILGQGPKLLIQFQNNGVVDDSQLPKDRFSAERLKGVDSTLKIQPAKLEDSAVYLCASSFRQKLTLAGYNTGELFFGEGSRLTVL.